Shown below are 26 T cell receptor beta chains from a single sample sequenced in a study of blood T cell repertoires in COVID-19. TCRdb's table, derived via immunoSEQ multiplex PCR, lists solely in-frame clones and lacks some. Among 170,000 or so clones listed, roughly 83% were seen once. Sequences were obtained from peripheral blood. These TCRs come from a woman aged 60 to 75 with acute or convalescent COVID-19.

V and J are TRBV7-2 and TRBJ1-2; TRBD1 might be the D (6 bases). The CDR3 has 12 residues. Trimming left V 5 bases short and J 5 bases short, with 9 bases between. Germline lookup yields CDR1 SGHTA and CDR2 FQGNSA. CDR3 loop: CASSPTGYGYTF. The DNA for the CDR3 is TGTGCCAGCAGCCCCACAGGGTATGGCTACACCTTC.

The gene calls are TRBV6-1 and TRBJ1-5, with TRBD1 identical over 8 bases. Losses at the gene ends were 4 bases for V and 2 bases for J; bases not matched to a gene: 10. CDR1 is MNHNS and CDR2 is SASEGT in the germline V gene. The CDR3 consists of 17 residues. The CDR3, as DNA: TGTGCCAGCAGTGGGACAGGGTCATTAAGGGGCAATCAGCCCCAGCATTTT. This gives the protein CASSGTGSLRGNQPQHF.

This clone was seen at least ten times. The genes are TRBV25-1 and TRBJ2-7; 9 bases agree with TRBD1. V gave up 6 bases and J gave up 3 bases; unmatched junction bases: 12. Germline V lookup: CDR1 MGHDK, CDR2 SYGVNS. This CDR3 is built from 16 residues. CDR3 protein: CASSFLGTGHNYEQYF. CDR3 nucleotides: TGTGCCAGCAGCTTTCTAGGGACAGGGCATAACTACGAGCAGTACTTC.

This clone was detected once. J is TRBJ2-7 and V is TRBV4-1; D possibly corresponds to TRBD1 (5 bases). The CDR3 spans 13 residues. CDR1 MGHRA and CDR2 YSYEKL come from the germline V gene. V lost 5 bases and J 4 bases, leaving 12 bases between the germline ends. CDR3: CASSARANYEQYF. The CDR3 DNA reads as TGCGCCAGCAGCGCCAGGGCGAATTACGAGCAGTACTTC.

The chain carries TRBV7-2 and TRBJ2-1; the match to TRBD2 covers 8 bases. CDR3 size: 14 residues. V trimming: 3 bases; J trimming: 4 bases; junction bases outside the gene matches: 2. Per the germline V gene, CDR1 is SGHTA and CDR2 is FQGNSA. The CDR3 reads CASSFTSGYNEQFF. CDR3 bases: TGTGCCAGCAGCTTTACTAGCGGTTACAATGAGCAGTTCTTC.

DNA of the CDR3: TGTGCCAGTAGGGCAGGGATTATTGGAAACACCATATATTTT. Translated: CASRAGIIGNTIYF. The V and J genes are TRBV19 and TRBJ1-3, with a tentative D call TRBD1 (5 bases). The CDR3 loop spans 14 amino acids. Germline CDR1 and CDR2: LNHDA and SQIVND (reference sequence). Trimming stripped 6 bases from V and 3 bases from J, with 12 bases between.

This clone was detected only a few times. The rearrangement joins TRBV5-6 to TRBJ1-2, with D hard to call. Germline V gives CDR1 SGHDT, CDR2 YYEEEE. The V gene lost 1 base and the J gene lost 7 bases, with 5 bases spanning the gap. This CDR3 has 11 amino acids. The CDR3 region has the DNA TGTGCCAGCAGCTTGTCCGGTGGCTACACCTTC. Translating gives CASSLSGGYTF.

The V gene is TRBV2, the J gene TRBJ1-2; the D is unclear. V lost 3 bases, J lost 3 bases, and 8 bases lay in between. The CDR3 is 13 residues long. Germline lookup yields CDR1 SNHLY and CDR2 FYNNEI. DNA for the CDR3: TGTGCCAGCAGTGAGTCTGTTTACTATGGCTACACCTTC. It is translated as CASSESVYYGYTF.

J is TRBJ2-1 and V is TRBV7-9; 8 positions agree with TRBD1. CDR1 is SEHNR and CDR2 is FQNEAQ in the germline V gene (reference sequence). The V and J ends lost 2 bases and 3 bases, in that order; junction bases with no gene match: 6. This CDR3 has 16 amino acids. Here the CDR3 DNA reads TGTGCCAGCAGCTTAAGGGCAGGGGGCTTCTACAATGAGCAGTTCTTC. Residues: CASSLRAGGFYNEQFF.

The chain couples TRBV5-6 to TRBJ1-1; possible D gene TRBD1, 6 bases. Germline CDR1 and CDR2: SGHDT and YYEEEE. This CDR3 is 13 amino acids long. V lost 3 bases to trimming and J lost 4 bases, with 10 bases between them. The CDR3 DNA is TGTGCCAGCAGCTACGGACAGTTCACTGAAGCTTTCTTT. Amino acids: CASSYGQFTEAFF.

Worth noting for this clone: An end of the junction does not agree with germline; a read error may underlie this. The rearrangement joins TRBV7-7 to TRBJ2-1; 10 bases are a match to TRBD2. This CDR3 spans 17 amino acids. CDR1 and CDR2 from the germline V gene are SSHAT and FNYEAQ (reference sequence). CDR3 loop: CASNNLAGAAPYNEQFF. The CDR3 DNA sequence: TGTGCTAGCAACAACCTAGCGGGGGCCGCCCCCTACAATGAGCAGTTCTTC.

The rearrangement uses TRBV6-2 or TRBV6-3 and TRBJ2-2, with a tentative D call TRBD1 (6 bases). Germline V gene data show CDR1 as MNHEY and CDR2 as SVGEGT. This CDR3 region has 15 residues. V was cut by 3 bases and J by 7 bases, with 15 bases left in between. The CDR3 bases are TGTGCCAGCAGTTATCACCAGGGGATGAGCGGGGAGCTGTTTTTT. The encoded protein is CASSYHQGMSGELFF.

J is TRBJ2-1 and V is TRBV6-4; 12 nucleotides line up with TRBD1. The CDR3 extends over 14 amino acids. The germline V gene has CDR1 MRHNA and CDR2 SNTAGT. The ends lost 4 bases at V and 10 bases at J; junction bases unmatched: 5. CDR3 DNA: TGTGCCAGCAGTGCGGGACAGGGGGCATACGAGCAGTTCTTC. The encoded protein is CASSAGQGAYEQFF.

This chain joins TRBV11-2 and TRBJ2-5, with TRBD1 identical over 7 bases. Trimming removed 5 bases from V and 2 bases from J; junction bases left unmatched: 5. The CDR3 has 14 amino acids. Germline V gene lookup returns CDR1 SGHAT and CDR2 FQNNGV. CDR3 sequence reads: CASSPRDSQETQYF. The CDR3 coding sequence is TGTGCCAGCAGCCCTAGGGACAGTCAAGAGACCCAGTACTTC.

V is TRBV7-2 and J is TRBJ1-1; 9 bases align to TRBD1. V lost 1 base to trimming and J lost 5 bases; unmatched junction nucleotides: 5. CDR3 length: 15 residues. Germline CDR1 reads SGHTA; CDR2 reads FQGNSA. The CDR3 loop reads CASSLGGTGLTEAFF. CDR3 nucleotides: TGTGCCAGCAGCTTAGGAGGGACAGGGCTAACTGAAGCTTTCTTT.

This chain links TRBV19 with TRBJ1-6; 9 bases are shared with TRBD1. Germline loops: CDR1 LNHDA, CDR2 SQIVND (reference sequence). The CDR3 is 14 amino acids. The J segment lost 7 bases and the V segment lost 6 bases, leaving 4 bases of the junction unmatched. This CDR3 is CASRTGGGNSPLHF. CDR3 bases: TGTGCCAGTAGGACAGGGGGAGGAAATTCACCCCTCCACTTT. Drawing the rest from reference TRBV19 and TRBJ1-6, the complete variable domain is DGGITQSPKYLFRKEGQNVTLSCEQNLNHDAMYWYRQDPGQGLRLIYYSQIVNDFQKGDIAEGYSVSREKKESFPLTVTSAQKNPTAFYLCASRTGGGNSPLHFGNGTRLTVT.

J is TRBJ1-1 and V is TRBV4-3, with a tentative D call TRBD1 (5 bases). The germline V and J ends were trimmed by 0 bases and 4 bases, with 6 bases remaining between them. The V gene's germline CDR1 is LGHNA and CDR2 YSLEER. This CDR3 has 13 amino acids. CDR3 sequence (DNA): TGCGCCAGCAGCCAAGAAGGGGCCACTGAAGCTTTCTTT. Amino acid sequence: CASSQEGATEAFF.

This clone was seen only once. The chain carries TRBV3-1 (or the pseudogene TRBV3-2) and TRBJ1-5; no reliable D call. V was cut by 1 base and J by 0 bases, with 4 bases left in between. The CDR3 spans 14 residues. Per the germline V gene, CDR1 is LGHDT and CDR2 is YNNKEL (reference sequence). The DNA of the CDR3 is TGTGCCAGCAGCCAAGTCATTAGCAATCAGCCCCAGCATTTT. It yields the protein CASSQVISNQPQHF.

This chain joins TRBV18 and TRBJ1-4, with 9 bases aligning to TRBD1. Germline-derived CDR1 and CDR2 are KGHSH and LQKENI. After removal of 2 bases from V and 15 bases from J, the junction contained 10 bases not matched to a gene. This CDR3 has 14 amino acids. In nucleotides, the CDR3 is TGTGCCAGCTCACCAGGGACAGGGTCACAAAAGGTGTTTTTT. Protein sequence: CASSPGTGSQKVFF.

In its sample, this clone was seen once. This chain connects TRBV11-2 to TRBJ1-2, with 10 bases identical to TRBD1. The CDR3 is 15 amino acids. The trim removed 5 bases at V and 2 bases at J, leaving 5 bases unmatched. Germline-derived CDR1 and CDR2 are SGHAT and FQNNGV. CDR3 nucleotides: TGTGCCAGCAGCACAGACAGGGGGCTGAACTATGGCTACACCTTC. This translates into CASSTDRGLNYGYTF. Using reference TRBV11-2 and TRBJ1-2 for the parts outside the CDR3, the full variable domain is EAGVAQSPRYKIIEKRQSVAFWCNPISGHATLYWYQQILGQGPKLLIQFQNNGVVDDSQLPKDRFSAERLKGVDSTLKIQPAKLEDSAVYLCASSTDRGLNYGYTFGSGTRLTVV.

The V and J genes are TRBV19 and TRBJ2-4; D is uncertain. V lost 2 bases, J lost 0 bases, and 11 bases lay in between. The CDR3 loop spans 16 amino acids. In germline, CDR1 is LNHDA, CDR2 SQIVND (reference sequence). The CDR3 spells CASSITAVLAKNIQYF. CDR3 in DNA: TGTGCCAGTAGTATAACGGCGGTCCTAGCCAAAAACATTCAGTACTTC.

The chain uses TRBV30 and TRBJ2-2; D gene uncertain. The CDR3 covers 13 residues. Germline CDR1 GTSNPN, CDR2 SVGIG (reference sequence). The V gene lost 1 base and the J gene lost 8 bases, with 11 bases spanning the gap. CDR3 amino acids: CAWSALRGGELFF. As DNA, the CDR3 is TGTGCCTGGAGTGCTTTACGCGGAGGGGAGCTGTTTTTT. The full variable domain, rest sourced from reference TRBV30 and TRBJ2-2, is SQTIHQWPATLVQPVGSPLSLECTVEGTSNPNLYWYRQAAGRGLQLLFYSVGIGQISSEVPQNLSASRPQDRQFILSSKKLLLSDSGFYLCAWSALRGGELFFGEGSRLTVL.

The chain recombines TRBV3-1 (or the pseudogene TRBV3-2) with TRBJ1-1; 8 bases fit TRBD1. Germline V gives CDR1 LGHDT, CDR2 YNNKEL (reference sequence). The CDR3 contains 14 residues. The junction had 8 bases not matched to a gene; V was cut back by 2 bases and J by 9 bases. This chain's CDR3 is CASSQSQGAVKAFF. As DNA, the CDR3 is TGTGCCAGCAGCCAATCTCAGGGGGCGGTGAAAGCTTTCTTT.

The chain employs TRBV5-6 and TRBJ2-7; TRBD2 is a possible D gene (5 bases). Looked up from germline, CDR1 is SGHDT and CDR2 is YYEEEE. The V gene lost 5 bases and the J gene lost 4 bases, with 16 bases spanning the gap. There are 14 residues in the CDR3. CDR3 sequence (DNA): TGTGCCAGCAGGGGCCGAGGGCGTTTGTACGAGCAGTACTTC. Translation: CASRGRGRLYEQYF.

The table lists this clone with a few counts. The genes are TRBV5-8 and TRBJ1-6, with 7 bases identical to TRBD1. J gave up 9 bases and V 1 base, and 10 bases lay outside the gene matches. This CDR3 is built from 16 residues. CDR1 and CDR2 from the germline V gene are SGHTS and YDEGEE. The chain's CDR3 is CASSLPGQALSSPLHF. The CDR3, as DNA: TGTGCCAGCAGCTTGCCCGGACAGGCCCTAAGTTCACCCCTCCACTTT. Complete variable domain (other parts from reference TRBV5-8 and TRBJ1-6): EAGVTQSPTHLIKTRGQQATLRCSPISGHTSVYWYQQALGLGLQFLLWYDEGEERNRGNFPPRFSGRQFPNYSSELNVNALELEDSALYLCASSLPGQALSSPLHFGNGTRLTVT.

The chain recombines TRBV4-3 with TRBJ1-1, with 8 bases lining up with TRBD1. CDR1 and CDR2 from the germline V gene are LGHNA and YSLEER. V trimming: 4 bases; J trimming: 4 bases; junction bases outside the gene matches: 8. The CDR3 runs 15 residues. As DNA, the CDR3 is TGCGCCAGCAGCCTGACTACAGGGGGAGGCACTGAAGCTTTCTTT. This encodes CASSLTTGGGTEAFF.